Listed below are T cell receptor beta chains from one sample, sequenced in a study of radiation and T cells in renal cell carcinoma. TCRdb keeps only in-frame clones here, not all; method: immunoSEQ multiplex PCR. This sample has about 150,000 clones; approximately 90% occur once, and the top ten carry about an eighth. The specimen was blood, collected from a patient whose treatment included radiotherapy and nephrectomy. The receptors derive from a woman between 45 and 60 years old with renal cell carcinoma. Both conserved end residues are part of each CDR3. The order of the fields is clone size, V gene, J gene, D gene, CDR3 DNA, CDR3 protein. The D gene is left open where the match is weak. Size is omitted from some rows. Given values are once, few, many or a class for expanded clones.

size: .; V: TRBV6-5; J: TRBJ2-7; D: .; DNA: TGTGCCAGCAGTGTGGAGGGGTCGGCGCAGTACTTC; CDR3: CASSVEGSAQYF
size: .; V: TRBV5-5; J: TRBJ1-5; D: .; DNA: TGTGCCAGCAGCTTGGAGGTAGGACGCAATCAGCCCCAGCATTTT; CDR3: CASSLEVGRNQPQHF
size: .; V: TRBV5-4; J: TRBJ2-1; D: TRBD2; DNA: TGTGCCAGCAGCGCGGGACTAGCGGTGATCTCCTACAATGAGCAGTTCTTC; CDR3: CASSAGLAVISYNEQFF
size: .; V: TRBV4-1; J: TRBJ2-7; D: .; DNA: TGCGCCAGCAGCCAACGGGGCGGGGCCAGTTCTGGATACGAGCAGTACTTC; CDR3: CASSQRGGASSGYEQYF
size: .; V: TRBV7-8; J: TRBJ2-1; D: TRBD2; DNA: TGTGCCAGCAGCTTAGCTTATTTTGAAGCGGGGGACAATGAGCAGTTCTTC; CDR3: CASSLAYFEAGDNEQFF
size: .; V: TRBV18; J: TRBJ1-2; D: TRBD1; DNA: TGTGCCAGCTCACTTCTTGCTCGATCCGATAGACAGGGGCGAGACTATGGCTACACCTTC; CDR3: CASSLLARSDRQGRDYGYTF
size: .; V: TRBV7-2; J: TRBJ1-4; D: .; DNA: TGTGCCAGCAGCCACGGAACAGCAACTAATGAAAAACTGTTTTTT; CDR3: CASSHGTATNEKLFF
size: .; V: TRBV6-5; J: TRBJ2-7; D: TRBD1; DNA: TGTGCCAGCAGTTCGGGACAGAGCACCCCCTACGAGCAGTACTTC; CDR3: CASSSGQSTPYEQYF
size: once; V: TRBV5-4; J: TRBJ1-6; D: TRBD1; DNA: TGTGCCAGCAGCCAACGACAGGGGGCAAATTCACCCCTCCACTTT; CDR3: CASSQRQGANSPLHF
size: .; V: TRBV7-2; J: TRBJ2-3; D: .; DNA: TGTGCCAGCAGCTTAGGGCTTCGCACAGATACGCAGTATTTT; CDR3: CASSLGLRTDTQYF
size: .; V: TRBV14; J: TRBJ2-1; D: .; DNA: TGTGCCAGCAGCCAACAATATTACGGCAATGAGCAGTTCTTC; CDR3: CASSQQYYGNEQFF
size: once; V: TRBV10-1; J: TRBJ2-3; D: TRBD2; DNA: TGCGCCAGCAGTGTGAGCGGGAGGAATACGCAGTATTTT; CDR3: CASSVSGRNTQYF
size: .; V: TRBV6-1; J: TRBJ1-6; D: .; DNA: TGTGCCAGCAGTGCGGGGGTTGGCGATAATTCACCCCTCCACTTT; CDR3: CASSAGVGDNSPLHF
size: .; V: TRBV5-1; J: TRBJ2-1; D: TRBD2; DNA: TGCGCCAGCAGCTTGCCCCGGAGACCGGGACTAGCGGAGAATGAGCAGTTCTTC; CDR3: CASSLPRRPGLAENEQFF
size: few; V: TRBV4-2; J: TRBJ1-1; D: .; DNA: TGTGCCAGCAGCCAAACAGTCGGACAGAACACTGAAGCTTTCTTT; CDR3: CASSQTVGQNTEAFF
size: once; V: TRBV6-1; J: TRBJ2-7; D: TRBD2; DNA: TGTGCCAGCAGCGCCCCTTCGGGGGGGGCCTCCGAGCAGTACTTC; CDR3: CASSAPSGGASEQYF
size: .; V: TRBV6-5; J: TRBJ2-7; D: .; DNA: TGTGCCAGCACCGATACGTCCGAGCAGTACTTC; CDR3: CASTDTSEQYF
size: .; V: TRBV18; J: TRBJ2-7; D: .; DNA: TGTGCCAGCTCACCTGGGCGGTACGGGGGAGTGGACGAGCAGTACTTC; CDR3: CASSPGRYGGVDEQYF
size: once; V: TRBV10-3; J: TRBJ2-1; D: TRBD2; DNA: TGTGCCATCAGGGAGCGGGGGAACTACAATGAGCAGTTCTTC; CDR3: CAIRERGNYNEQFF
size: .; V: TRBV27; J: TRBJ2-7; D: .; DNA: TGTGCCAGCAGTTTATCCCCGGGACACTGGTACGAGCAGTACTTC; CDR3: CASSLSPGHWYEQYF
size: .; V: TRBV5-1; J: TRBJ1-2; D: .; DNA: TGCGCCAGCAGCTTGGACGGCGACTATGGCTACACCTTC; CDR3: CASSLDGDYGYTF
size: .; V: TRBV6-6; J: TRBJ1-5; D: .; DNA: TGTGCCAGCAGGCAGAGGGTTGCCGGTCAGCCCCAGCATTTT; CDR3: CASRQRVAGQPQHF
size: .; V: TRBV6-6; J: TRBJ1-2; D: .; DNA: TGTGCCAGCAGAACGGACGGAGAGGACGGCTACACCTTC; CDR3: CASRTDGEDGYTF
size: .; V: TRBV10-1; J: TRBJ1-2; D: TRBD1; DNA: TGCGCCATCCCTAACCGCTCAGGGGGGCATGGCTACACCTTC; CDR3: CAIPNRSGGHGYTF
size: .; V: TRBV6-5; J: TRBJ1-6; D: TRBD1; DNA: TGTGCCAGCAGTTCTCCGGGACAGCATTCACCCCTCCACTTT; CDR3: CASSSPGQHSPLHF
size: .; V: TRBV28; J: TRBJ1-1; D: TRBD1; DNA: TGTGCCAGCAGTTTATCGACAGGGGCGGGCACTGAAGCTTTCTTT; CDR3: CASSLSTGAGTEAFF
size: .; V: TRBV6-6; J: TRBJ1-1; D: .; DNA: TGTGCCAGCAGTTTTACAGGGAGGACTGAAGCTTTCTTT; CDR3: CASSFTGRTEAFF
size: .; V: TRBV29-1; J: TRBJ2-5; D: TRBD1; DNA: TGCAGCGTCCCGGGACAGTACCAAGAGACCCAGTACTTC; CDR3: CSVPGQYQETQYF
size: .; V: TRBV7-2; J: TRBJ2-1; D: .; DNA: TGTGCCAGCACCGCCGTGGGGGGCTCCTACAATGAGCAGTTCTTC; CDR3: CASTAVGGSYNEQFF
size: .; V: TRBV18; J: TRBJ1-2; D: TRBD1; DNA: TGTGCCAGCTCGCCCGGGACAGGGGGCCGGGGCTATGGCTACACCTTC; CDR3: CASSPGTGGRGYGYTF
size: .; V: TRBV4-1; J: TRBJ1-2; D: TRBD1; DNA: TGCGCCAGCAGCCAGGAACAGGGGAACCCCTATGGCTACACCTTC; CDR3: CASSQEQGNPYGYTF
size: once; V: TRBV4-1; J: TRBJ2-7; D: .; DNA: TGCGCCAGCAGCCAAGATGGCGTCGGTAGAGGGGAAGAGCAGTACTTC; CDR3: CASSQDGVGRGEEQYF
size: .; V: TRBV7-2; J: TRBJ2-1; D: TRBD2; DNA: TGTGCCAGCAGCTTAGTATCTAGCGGGGGGCACAATGAGCAGTTCTTC; CDR3: CASSLVSSGGHNEQFF
size: once; V: TRBV19; J: TRBJ1-5; D: .; DNA: TGTGCCAGTAGTATTATAGGGGCTCAGCCCCAGCATTTT; CDR3: CASSIIGAQPQHF
size: .; V: TRBV5-1; J: TRBJ1-1; D: .; DNA: TGCGCCAGCAGCACCTCACGGGACATATTGAACACTGAAGCTTTCTTT; CDR3: CASSTSRDILNTEAFF
size: .; V: TRBV5-4; J: TRBJ1-1; D: .; DNA: TGTGCCAGCAGCTTAGACTGGGACACTGAAGCTTTCTTT; CDR3: CASSLDWDTEAFF
size: .; V: TRBV7-9; J: TRBJ1-4; D: .; DNA: TGTGCCAGCAGCTTAGTAAGGGGGGCTGCTACTAATGAAAAACTGTTTTTT; CDR3: CASSLVRGAATNEKLFF
size: .; V: TRBV6-4; J: TRBJ2-1; D: .; DNA: TGTGCCAGCAGTTACAAGGGACGTAGGAGCTCCTACAATGAGCAGTTCTTC; CDR3: CASSYKGRRSSYNEQFF
size: few; V: TRBV1; J: TRBJ1-1; D: .; DNA: TGCACCAGCAGCCAAGTGGGGGCTTTCTTT; CDR3: CTSSQVGAFF
size: .; V: TRBV4-3; J: TRBJ1-4; D: TRBD1; DNA: TGCGCCAGCAGCCGGCAGGGGGCTGAAAAACTGTTTTTT; CDR3: CASSRQGAEKLFF
size: .; V: TRBV6-6; J: TRBJ2-5; D: .; DNA: TGTGCCAGCAGTTACTTTGGGAAGAGCGAAGAGACCCAGTACTTC; CDR3: CASSYFGKSEETQYF